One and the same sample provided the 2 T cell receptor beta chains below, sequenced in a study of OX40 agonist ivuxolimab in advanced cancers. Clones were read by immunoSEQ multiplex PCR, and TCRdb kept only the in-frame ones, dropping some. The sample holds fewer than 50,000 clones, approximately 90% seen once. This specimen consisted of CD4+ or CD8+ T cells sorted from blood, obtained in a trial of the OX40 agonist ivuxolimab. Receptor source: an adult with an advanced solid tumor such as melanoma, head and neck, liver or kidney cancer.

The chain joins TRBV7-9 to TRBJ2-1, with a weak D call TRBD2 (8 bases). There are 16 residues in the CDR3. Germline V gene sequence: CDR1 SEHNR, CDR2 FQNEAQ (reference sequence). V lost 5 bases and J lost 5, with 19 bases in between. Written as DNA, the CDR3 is TGTGCCAGCAGCCCCAGGGGGACTAGTAGGAACAATGAGCAGTTCTTC. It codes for CASSPRGTSRNNEQFF.

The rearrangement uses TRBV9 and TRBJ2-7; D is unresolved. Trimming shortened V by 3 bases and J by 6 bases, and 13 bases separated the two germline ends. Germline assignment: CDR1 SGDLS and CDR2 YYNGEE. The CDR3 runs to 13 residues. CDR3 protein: CASSAAKESEQYF. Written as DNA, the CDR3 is TGTGCCAGCAGCGCCGCCAAGGAGTCCGAGCAGTACTTC.